This T cell receptor beta chain was retrieved from a study of T cells in Graves' hyperthyroidism and ophthalmopathy. Study-wide points: Most thyroid-expanded clonotypes above 0.001 were also found in blood. Prediction of ophthalmopathy progression came a median roughly 6.6 months pre-onset. From stable hyperthyroidism, ophthalmopathy was separated by a 13 V-J model.

Trimming cost V 1 base and J 8 bases, with 14 bases left between them. Germline V CDR1 and CDR2: SEHNR, FQNEAQ (reference sequence). The CDR3 has 15 amino acids. This clonotype was observed many times. Its antigen remains unidentified. The source of the PBMCs was more than 9.5 ml of fresh peripheral blood. From RNA transcripts, TCR beta CDR3 regions were amplified. When the TCR CDR3 underwent first-round RT-PCR, the HTBI primer set was used. TCRdb fed the multiplex PCR reads into MiXCR, producing one record per CDR3 protein. This table has 240,000 or so distinct CDR3 sequences, about 17% appearing once.

The chain recombines TRBV7-9 with TRBJ2-2, with D maybe TRBD2 (5 bases). The clonotype was recovered from a woman aged 18-29 years with Graves' ophthalmopathy. The sample taken for sequencing was blood. The chain's CDR3 is CASSLVASPTGELFF. The CDR3 region has the DNA TGTGCCAGCAGCTTAGTAGCTAGCCCCACGGGGGAGCTGTTTTTT. The variable domain in full, with the rest retrieved from reference TRBV7-9 and TRBJ2-2, is DTGVSQNPRHKITKRGQNVTFRCDPISEHNRLYWYRQTLGQGPEFLTYFQNEAQLEKSRLLSDRFSAERPKGSFSTLEIQRTEQGDSAMYLCASSLVASPTGELFFGEGSRLTVL.